The next 23 T cell receptor beta chains were all read from a single sample in a study of T-cell memory formation after mild COVID-19. TCRdb reprocessed the 5' RACE reads with MiXCR, giving one entry per CDR3 protein. The top ten hold over 20% of the sample, which has about 350,000 distinct CDR3 sequences, around 15% seen once. The sample was PBMCs or a T cell subset sorted from them (not recorded which). The receptors stem from a man aged 18 to 30 who had mild COVID-19 (a few samples of this study predate the infection). Cell type and time point are not known.

This clonotype showed up just a few times. The chain couples TRBV7-2 to TRBJ2-5, with 8 bases matching TRBD2. Germline assignment: CDR1 SGHTA and CDR2 FQGNSA. This CDR3 is built from 15 residues. J gave up 5 bases and V 5 bases, and 10 bases lay outside the gene matches. The CDR3 bases are TGTGCCAGCAGCCCCTGGGTAGCGGGGAGGGAGACCCAGTACTTC. It yields the protein CASSPWVAGRETQYF.

This chain joins TRBV29-1 and TRBJ2-1; D gene ambiguous. Germline CDR1 and CDR2: SQVTM and ANQGSEA. Trimming took off 4 bases at V and 6 bases at J, with 7 bases between the two ends. The CDR3 has 11 residues. CDR3 bases: TGCAGCGTTGCACAGAGCAATGAGCAGTTCTTC. The encoded protein is CSVAQSNEQFF.

V usage is TRBV5-1 and J usage is TRBJ2-3; TRBD2 aligns across 9 bases. After removal of 4 bases from V and 6 bases from J, the junction contained 9 bases not matched to a gene. CDR1 is SGHRS and CDR2 is YFSETQ in the germline V gene. The CDR3 has 15 amino acids. This CDR3 reads CASSTTSGYRDTQYF. The CDR3 DNA sequence: TGCGCCAGCAGCACGACTAGCGGATACCGCGATACGCAGTATTTT. The complete variable domain, with remaining parts taken from reference TRBV5-1 and TRBJ2-3, reads KAGVTQTPRYLIKTRGQQVTLSCSPISGHRSVSWYQQTPGQGLQFLFEYFSETQRNKGNFPGRFSGRQFSNSRSEMNVSTLELGDSALYLCASSTTSGYRDTQYFGPGTRLTVL.

The V call is TRBV7-2, the J call TRBJ2-7; 9 nucleotides match TRBD1. There are 14 residues in the CDR3. Trimming took 5 bases from V and 1 from J; bases not matched to a gene: 3. Per germline, CDR1 SGHTA and CDR2 FQGNSA. CDR3 protein: CASSAGTGSYEQYV. The CDR3 DNA sequence: TGTGCCAGCAGCGCCGGGACAGGGTCCTACGAGCAGTACGTC.

The J gene is TRBJ2-5, the V gene TRBV7-8; 7 bases line up with TRBD2. Losses at the gene ends were 3 bases for V and 4 bases for J; bases not matched to a gene: 8. Germline loops: CDR1 SGHVS, CDR2 FQNEAQ. The length of the CDR3 is 15 residues. CDR3 loop: CASSLMVGEGETQYF. CDR3 bases: TGTGCCAGCAGCTTGATGGTGGGGGAGGGAGAGACCCAGTACTTC.

The chain has TRBV4-3 and TRBJ2-1, with D perhaps TRBD1 (5 bases). This CDR3 spans 16 amino acids. CDR1 and CDR2 (germline): LGHNA, YSLEER. The V end was cut by 0 bases, the J end by 2 bases, with 11 bases between. This CDR3 reads CASSQDGLGAYNEQFF. The CDR3 DNA reads TGCGCCAGCAGCCAAGATGGGTTAGGGGCCTACAATGAGCAGTTCTTC.

This sequence joins TRBV7-8 and TRBJ2-2; D remains ambiguous. The CDR3 covers 15 residues. Germline lookup yields CDR1 SGHVS and CDR2 FQNEAQ. Trimming left V 1 base short and J 6 bases short, with 12 bases between. The CDR3 here is CASSLVAGFPGELFF. The CDR3 DNA sequence: TGTGCCAGCAGCTTAGTAGCTGGGTTCCCCGGGGAGCTGTTTTTT.

This clonotype was recorded at least ten times. This rearrangement joins TRBV7-2 to TRBJ2-7; 8 bases are a match to TRBD2. Per germline, CDR1 SGHTA and CDR2 FQGNSA. There are 16 residues in the CDR3. Trimming at V came to 1 base and at J to 2 bases, leaving 7 bases not matched to a gene. The CDR3 sequence is CASSLGGAGEPYEQYV. The CDR3 nucleotides read TGTGCCAGCAGCTTAGGGGGAGCGGGGGAGCCCTACGAGCAGTACGTC.

This rearrangement joins TRBV29-1 to TRBJ2-7, with 12 nucleotides matching TRBD2. V dropped 5 bases and J dropped 3; count of bases not matched to a gene: 11. Germline V CDR1 and CDR2: SQVTM, ANQGSEA. The CDR3 extends over 16 amino acids. CDR3 sequence: CSVLQTSGGPLYEQYF. The CDR3 coding sequence is TGCAGCGTTCTGCAGACTAGCGGGGGTCCTCTCTACGAGCAGTACTTC.

This clonotype was counted at least ten times. Here the CDR3 DNA reads TGCAGTGTGGGGGGCGGGACTGATACGCAGTATTTT. Translated: CSVGGGTDTQYF. This chain connects TRBV20-1 to TRBJ2-3, with D possibly called TRBD1 or TRBD2 (6 bases each). The CDR3 has 12 amino acids. Germline-derived CDR1 and CDR2 are DFQATT and SNEGSKA (reference sequence). The V end was cut by 7 bases, the J end by 6 bases, with 14 bases between.

This clonotype was found once. V usage is TRBV7-2 and J usage is TRBJ1-4, with D possibly being TRBD1 (5 bases). This CDR3 is 15 amino acids long. V gave up 5 bases and J gave up 4 bases, with 14 bases separating them. CDR1 and CDR2 (germline): SGHTA, FQGNSA. CDR3 in amino acids: CASSQGTVGNEKLFF. The CDR3 region has the DNA TGTGCCAGCAGCCAGGGCACAGTTGGTAATGAAAAACTGTTTTTT.

This clonotype was seen a few times. The rearrangement uses TRBV29-1 and TRBJ1-4; TRBD1 is a possible D gene (6 bases). V was clipped by 7 bases and J by 10 bases, with 19 bases between them. This CDR3 spans 13 amino acids. CDR1 is SQVTM, CDR2 ANQGSEA, per germline. In DNA form, the CDR3 reads TGCAGCGCATGGCGGGGGCGCGGGGTAAAACTGTTTTTT. This encodes CSAWRGRGVKLFF.

The chain uses TRBV7-9 and TRBJ1-3; the D is unclear. V was trimmed by 4 bases and J by 4 bases, leaving 14 bases between them. The CDR3 extends over 15 amino acids. Germline CDR1 SEHNR, CDR2 FQNEAQ (reference sequence). The CDR3 bases are TGTGCCAGCAGCTCACCTCTACACTCCGGAAACACCATATATTTT. Residues: CASSSPLHSGNTIYF.

This clonotype was seen a handful of times. The J gene is TRBJ2-3, the V gene TRBV4-1, with TRBD2 identical over 7 bases. The CDR3 sequence is 15 residues long. With V trimmed by 4 bases and J by 2 bases, 6 bases remained unmatched. The V gene's germline CDR1 is MGHRA and CDR2 YSYEKL. The CDR3 DNA reads TGCGCCAGCAGCCCAGCGGGGTTCCCCACAGATACGCAGTATTTT. It encodes CASSPAGFPTDTQYF.

This clonotype was picked up a small number of times. The V call is TRBV27, the J call TRBJ2-7, with 8 bases identical to TRBD1. V shed 5 bases and J 2 bases; nucleotides not matched to a gene: 8. Germline loops: CDR1 MNHEY, CDR2 SMNVEV (reference sequence). The length of the CDR3 is 15 residues. This chain's CDR3 is CASSHGQGGPYEQYF. For the CDR3, the DNA is TGTGCCAGCAGTCATGGACAGGGAGGCCCCTACGAGCAGTACTTC.

The chain joins TRBV2 to TRBJ1-1, with a tentative D call TRBD1 (6 bases). The CDR3 loop spans 10 amino acids. Trimming stripped 11 bases from V and 3 bases from J, with 7 bases between. The germline CDR1 and CDR2 sequences are SNHLY and FYNNEI. Here the CDR3 DNA reads TGTGCCGCAGGGGACACTGAAGCTTTCTTT. This gives the protein CAAGDTEAFF.

The chain links TRBV2 to TRBJ1-5; 10 nucleotides agree with TRBD1. Trimming removed 6 bases from V and 0 bases from J; junction bases left unmatched: 5. Germline CDR1 SNHLY, CDR2 FYNNEI. The CDR3 contains 16 residues. In DNA form, the CDR3 reads TGTGCCAGCAGCGGCGGGACAGGGGTTAGCAATCAGCCCCAGCATTTT. Its protein product is CASSGGTGVSNQPQHF.

This clonotype appeared a few times. The J gene is TRBJ2-3, the V gene TRBV12-3 or TRBV12-4; the D gene could be TRBD1 or TRBD2 (5 bases each). This CDR3 is 14 amino acids long. The V gene lost 5 bases and the J gene lost 6 bases, with 15 bases spanning the gap. The CDR3 sequence is CASSPGTREDTQYF. CDR3 sequence (DNA): TGTGCCAGCAGTCCAGGGACCCGAGAGGATACGCAGTATTTT.

This clonotype has just a few counts. The chain uses TRBV5-1 and TRBJ1-2; 7 nucleotides match TRBD1. This CDR3 is built from 13 residues. V shed 5 bases, J shed 4 bases, and the junction held 5 bases outside the gene matches. Per the germline V gene, CDR1 is SGHRS and CDR2 is YFSETQ. CDR3 amino acids: CASSFGTAYGYTF. DNA of the CDR3: TGCGCCAGCAGTTTCGGGACAGCCTATGGCTACACCTTC.

There are a few counts of this clonotype. The J gene is TRBJ2-3, the V gene TRBV7-9; no clear D. Germline CDR1 is SEHNR and CDR2 is FQNEAQ (reference sequence). CDR3 length equals 14 residues. V lost 3 bases, J lost 6 bases, and 13 bases lay in between. DNA for the CDR3: TGTGCCAGCAGCTTCGGCACTCCGAGTGATACGCAGTATTTT. It encodes CASSFGTPSDTQYF.

This chain uses TRBV6-5 with TRBJ2-7; D might be TRBD1 (5 bases). This CDR3 comprises 13 residues. In germline, CDR1 is MNHEY, CDR2 SVGAGI. Trimming removed 8 bases from V and 2 bases from J, with 13 bases in between. The CDR3 protein is CASSQGLAYEQYV. DNA for the CDR3: TGTGCCAGCTCCCAGGGCCTGGCCTACGAGCAGTACGTC.

This clonotype was seen many times. This chain connects TRBV6-2 or TRBV6-3 to TRBJ2-3; the D is unclear. This CDR3 has 15 residues. Germline V CDR1 and CDR2: MNHEY, SVGEGT. Between the trimmed V and J ends, which lost 2 bases and 2 bases, there was a span of 11 bases. This chain's CDR3 is CASSYEQDLTDTQYF. Here the CDR3 DNA reads TGTGCCAGCAGTTACGAGCAGGACCTCACAGATACGCAGTATTTT.

This clonotype was seen repeatedly, ten times or more. The gene calls are TRBV7-9 and TRBJ2-3, with D unclear. The CDR3 is 14 amino acids. V gave up 0 bases and J gave up 2 bases, with 6 bases separating them. Germline-derived CDR1 and CDR2 are SEHNR and FQNEAQ (reference sequence). The CDR3 bases are TGTGCCAGCAGCTTAGCCACCCACACAGATACGCAGTATTTT. It is translated as CASSLATHTDTQYF.